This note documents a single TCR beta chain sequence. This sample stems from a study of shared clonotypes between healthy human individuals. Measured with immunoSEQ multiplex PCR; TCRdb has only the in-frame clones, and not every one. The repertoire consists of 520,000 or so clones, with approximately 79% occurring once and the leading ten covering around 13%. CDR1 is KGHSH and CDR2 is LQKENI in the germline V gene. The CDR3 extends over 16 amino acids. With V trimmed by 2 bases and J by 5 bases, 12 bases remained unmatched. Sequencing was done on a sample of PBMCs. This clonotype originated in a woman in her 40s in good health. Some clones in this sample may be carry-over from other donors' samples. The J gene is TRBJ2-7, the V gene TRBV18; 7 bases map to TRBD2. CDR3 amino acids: CASSPVAAGIENEQYF. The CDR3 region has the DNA TGTGCCAGCTCACCAGTCGCAGCGGGGATCGAAAACGAGCAGTACTTC. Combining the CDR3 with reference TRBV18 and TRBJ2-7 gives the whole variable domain NAGVMQNPRHLVRRRGQEARLRCSPMKGHSHVYWYRQLPEEGLKFMVYLQKENIIDESGMPKERFSAEFPKEGPSILRIQQVVRGDSAAYFCASSPVAAGIENEQYFGPGTRLTVT.